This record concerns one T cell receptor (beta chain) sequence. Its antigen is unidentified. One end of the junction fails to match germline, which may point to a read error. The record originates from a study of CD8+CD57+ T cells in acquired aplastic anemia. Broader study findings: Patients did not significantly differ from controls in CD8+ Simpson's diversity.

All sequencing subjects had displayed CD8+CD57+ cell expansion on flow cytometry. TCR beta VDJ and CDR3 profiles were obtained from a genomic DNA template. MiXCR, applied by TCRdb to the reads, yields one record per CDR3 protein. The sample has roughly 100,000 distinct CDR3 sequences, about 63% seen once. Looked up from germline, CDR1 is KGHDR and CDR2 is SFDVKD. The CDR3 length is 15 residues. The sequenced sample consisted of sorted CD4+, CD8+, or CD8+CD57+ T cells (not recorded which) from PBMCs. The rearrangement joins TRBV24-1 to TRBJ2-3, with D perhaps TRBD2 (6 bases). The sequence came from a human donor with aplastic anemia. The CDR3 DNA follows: TGTGCCGCCAGTGATACCGGGACTAGCACAGATACGCAGTATTTT. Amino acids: CAASDTGTSTDTQYF.